The 19 T cell receptor beta chains presented below share a single source sample, sequenced in a study of CD8+CD57+ T cells in acquired aplastic anemia. TCR beta VDJ and CDR3 profiles were obtained from a genomic DNA template. Each CDR3 protein gets one entry after TCRdb re-called the reads with MiXCR. The sample has around 400,000 distinct CDR3 sequences; approximately 70% are singletons. The sample was sorted CD4+, CD8+, or CD8+CD57+ T cells (not recorded which) from PBMCs. All receptors come from a human donor in good health, serving as a control.

As concerns this clonotype: The CDR3 does not close with the conserved phenylalanine or tryptophan, likely indicating a read error. The DNA is omitted, as the CDR3 cannot be located on it reliably, and the CDR3 follows TCRdb's listing. The rearrangement links TRBV24-1 to TRBJ1-1; the listed D gene, TRBD1, was not tested against the DNA. The CDR3 contains 14 residues when both ends are counted. CDR1 and CDR2 from the germline V gene are KGHDR and SFDVKD. This CDR3 reads CATSAPRGHTEAIC.

V is TRBV7-2 and J is TRBJ2-2; D is unclear. This CDR3 has 14 residues. The germline V gene encodes CDR1 SGHTA and CDR2 FQGNSA. The V and J ends lost 1 base and 4 bases respectively, with 7 bases between them. This CDR3 is CASSLEASTGELFF. CDR3 in DNA: TGTGCCAGCAGCTTAGAGGCAAGCACCGGGGAGCTGTTTTTT.

The sample holds a few counts of this clonotype. The chain recombines TRBV10-3 with TRBJ2-7, with D maybe TRBD2 (6 bases). The germline V gene encodes CDR1 ENHRY and CDR2 SYGVKD. CDR3 size: 13 residues. V lost 4 bases and J 5 bases, leaving 12 bases between the germline ends. The DNA for the CDR3 is TGTGCCATCAGTGGGTATGGCGGGAACGAGCAGTACTTC. It translates to CAISGYGGNEQYF.

The V and J genes are TRBV7-2 and TRBJ2-2; the D is unclear. Germline CDR1 is SGHTA and CDR2 is FQGNSA. The CDR3 has 18 residues. V was cut by 5 bases and J by 7 bases, with 26 bases left in between. The CDR3 protein is CASSPLQLQPPLHGELFF. The CDR3 DNA is TGTGCCAGCAGCCCATTACAGTTGCAACCACCCCTCCACGGGGAGCTGTTTTTT. The full variable domain, rest sourced from reference TRBV7-2 and TRBJ2-2, is GAGVSQSPSNKVTEKGKDVELRCDPISGHTALYWYRQSLGQGLEFLIYFQGNSAPDKSGLPSDRFSAERTGGSVSTLTIQRTQQEDSAVYLCASSPLQLQPPLHGELFFGEGSRLTVL.

This clonotype was picked up many times. This chain links TRBV9 with TRBJ1-4; 8 bases map to TRBD1. Germline trimming cut 2 bases from V and 5 bases from J; bases unmatched to any gene: 5. The germline CDR1 and CDR2 sequences are SGDLS and YYNGEE. The length of the CDR3 is 15 residues. The CDR3 sequence: CASSVSGTGNEKLFF. The CDR3, as DNA: TGTGCCAGCAGCGTGTCCGGGACAGGCAATGAAAAACTGTTTTTT.

Remarks on this clonotype: At one boundary the junction diverges from the germline segment, which might be a read error. V usage is TRBV7-2 and J usage is TRBJ2-2; the match to TRBD1 covers 7 bases. This CDR3 comprises 15 residues. Germline values: CDR1 SGHTA, CDR2 FQGNSA. The CDR3, as DNA: TGTGCCAGCAGCCGGCAAGGGGGCACAGACGGGCAGCTGTTTTTT. Translating it yields CASSRQGGTDGQLFF.

The CDR3 nucleotides read TGCAGTGCTGCTAGGGGGGGAGGTGGAGTATCCTACGAGCAGTACTTC. Its translation is CSAARGGGGVSYEQYF. The chain recombines TRBV20-1 with TRBJ2-7; tentatively, D is TRBD2 (7 bases). Germline values: CDR1 DFQATT, CDR2 SNEGSKA (reference sequence). Between the trimmed V and J ends, which lost 5 bases and 1 base, there was a span of 21 bases. This CDR3 spans 16 amino acids.

This clonotype showed up many times. The rearrangement links TRBV6-6 to TRBJ2-1; D is uncertain. The CDR3 contains 8 residues. The germline gives CDR1 MNHNY, CDR2 SVGAGI (reference sequence). CDR3: CAVGEQFF. The DNA of the CDR3 is TGTGCAGTTGGAGAGCAGTTCTTC.

This clonotype was seen a single time. At one end, the junction sequence differs from germline, possibly due to a read error. The chain couples TRBV7-2 to TRBJ2-7; D could derive from TRBD1 or TRBD2 (5 bases each). The CDR3 is 13 amino acids. Germline CDR1 is SGHTA and CDR2 is FQGNSA. In DNA form, the CDR3 reads TGTGCCAGCAGCCCCGGGACGGCCGGGGTAGTGTGCTTC. As protein: CASSPGTAGVVCF. Based on the CDR3 plus reference TRBV7-2 and TRBJ2-7, the full variable domain is GAGVSQSPSNKVTEKGKDVELRCDPISGHTALYWYRQSLGQGLEFLIYFQGNSAPDKSGLPSDRFSAERTGGSVSTLTIQRTQQEDSAVYLCASSPGTAGVVCFGPGTRLTVT.

This clonotype was detected only once. A junction boundary mismatches the germline segment, possibly from a read error. The chain uses TRBV12-3 or TRBV12-4 and TRBJ1-6, with TRBD1 matching over 7 bases. This CDR3 has 14 residues. The CDR3, as DNA: TGTGCCAGCAGCTCCGGGACAGATAATGCACCCGTCCACTTT. This sequence encodes CASSSGTDNAPVHF.

Note on this clonotype: The CDR3 end shows no conserved phenylalanine or tryptophan, and so a read error is likely. The DNA is omitted, as the CDR3 cannot be located on it reliably, and the CDR3 follows TCRdb's listing. This chain links TRBV7-6 with TRBJ1-1. CDR1 and CDR2 (germline): SGHVS, FNYEAQ. Counting both end residues, the CDR3 totals 13 amino acids. The chain's CDR3 is CASSQVGGSVRSA.

This rearrangement joins TRBV7-4 to TRBJ2-5; the match to TRBD2 covers 9 bases. Germline values: CDR1 SGHVT, CDR2 SQSDAQ. V was pared by 8 bases and J by 12 bases, with 19 bases of the junction left unmatched. The CDR3 runs 15 residues. The chain's CDR3 is CASGTSRGASENEYF. CDR3 bases: TGTGCCAGCGGGACTAGCCGGGGGGCCTCCGAGAATGAGTACTTC.

A note on this clonotype: A read error may account for a junction end that differs from germline. The gene calls are TRBV7-3 and TRBJ2-3; D unresolved. Germline values: CDR1 SGHTA, CDR2 FQGTGA. This CDR3 has 14 amino acids. CDR3 protein: CASSLRYNSPLHFF. The CDR3 DNA reads as TGTGCTAGCAGCTTGAGATATAATTCACCCCTCCACTTTTTT.

This clonotype was detected only once. J is TRBJ2-5 and V is TRBV7-3, with TRBD1 as a possible D gene (6 bases). The CDR3 is 16 residues long. V was shortened by 4 bases and J by 8 bases, with 23 bases between the two germline ends. Germline lookup yields CDR1 SGHTA and CDR2 FQGTGA. CDR3 protein: CASSSPGVARQVTQYF. Written as DNA, the CDR3 is TGTGCCAGCAGCTCCCCCGGAGTAGCGAGACAGGTAACCCAGTACTTC.

This chain links TRBV11-3 with TRBJ2-1, with D unclear. The CDR3 is 15 residues long. With 1 base removed from V and 8 bases from J, the gap between germline ends came to 15 bases. Germline loops: CDR1 SGHNT, CDR2 YENEEA. This CDR3 reads CASSLGRTLADEQFF. The CDR3 nucleotides are TGTGCCAGCAGCTTAGGGCGCACCTTGGCGGATGAGCAGTTCTTC.

Turning to this clonotype: Being one base from a much bigger clone, this may be a read error. V is TRBV9 and J is TRBJ2-2; 9 nucleotides match TRBD2. The V gene end was trimmed by 6 bases and the J gene end by 2 bases; junction bases not matched to a gene: 11. CDR3 length: 17 residues. Germline V lookup: CDR1 SGDLS, CDR2 YYNGEE. CDR3 sequence (DNA): TGTGCCAGCAACGGGCCTAGCGGGGCCACTAACACCGGGGAGCTGTTTTTT. This encodes CASNGPSGATNTGELFF.

This chain uses TRBV9 with TRBJ2-7; D is tentatively TRBD1 or TRBD2 (5 bases each). The germline V gene encodes CDR1 SGDLS and CDR2 YYNGEE. CDR3 size: 15 residues. V lost 4 bases and J lost 0, with 14 bases in between. CDR3 DNA: TGTGCCAGCAGCCCCGTTGAGGGGTTCTCCTACGAGCAGTACTTC. Protein product: CASSPVEGFSYEQYF.

CDR3 nucleotides: TGTGCCAGTAGTATGGAGGTTTATAATTCACCCCTCCACTTT. As protein: CASSMEVYNSPLHF. The chain employs TRBV5-8 and TRBJ1-6; D is undetermined. V gave up 8 bases and J gave up 4 bases, with 13 bases separating them. CDR1 and CDR2 from the germline V gene are SGHTS and YDEGEE. This CDR3 is 14 amino acids long.

With regard to this clonotype: A single base separates this from a much larger clone, so it may be a read error. The missing conserved phenylalanine or tryptophan at the end of this CDR3 makes a read error likely. V is TRBV6-1 and J is TRBJ1-4; 7 nucleotides agree with TRBD1. V was pared by 4 bases and J by 2 bases, with 7 bases of the junction left unmatched. Germline CDR1 is MNHNS and CDR2 is SASEGT. This CDR3 is 16 amino acids long. Written as DNA, the CDR3 is TGTGCCAGCAGTGCTAACCCGACAGGGACTAATGAAAAACTGTTTCTT. Encoded protein: CASSANPTGTNEKLFL.